These 15 T cell receptor beta chains were all obtained from the same sample, sequenced in a study of OX40 agonist ivuxolimab in advanced cancers. Profiled with immunoSEQ multiplex PCR; TCRdb holds only in-frame clones, not every one. The sample lists 6,000 or so clones, approximately 80% occurring once. The specimen comprised CD4+ or CD8+ T cells sorted from blood, sampled in a trial of the OX40 agonist ivuxolimab. These receptors were taken from an adult with an advanced solid tumor such as melanoma, head and neck, liver or kidney cancer.

The rearrangement joins TRBV29-1 to TRBJ1-2, with a possible D match to TRBD1 (5 bases). Germline CDR1 and CDR2: SQVTM and ANQGSEA. V dropped 6 bases and J dropped 0 bases, with 14 bases sitting between them. The CDR3 is 14 residues long. CDR3 sequence: CSVSGQAPNYGYTF. Here the CDR3 DNA reads TGCAGCGTATCTGGACAAGCACCTAACTATGGCTACACCTTC.

The chain recombines TRBV7-2 with TRBJ2-3, with 9 bases lining up with TRBD1. The CDR3 extends over 15 amino acids. Germline lookup yields CDR1 SGHTA and CDR2 FQGNSA. V shed 3 bases, J shed 1 base, and the junction held 2 bases outside the gene matches. The CDR3 DNA sequence: TGTGCCAGCAGCTTTAGGACAGGGGGCACAGATACGCAGTATTTT. Its translation is CASSFRTGGTDTQYF.

V and J are TRBV2 and TRBJ1-2; possible D gene TRBD1, 5 bases. The V gene's germline CDR1 is SNHLY and CDR2 FYNNEI. V dropped 10 bases and J dropped 2 bases, with 26 bases sitting between them. The CDR3 extends over 17 amino acids. CDR3 nucleotide sequence: TGTGCCACCCTAGGTGGGGGAACAGCCATAGGAAACTATGGCTACACCTTC. The encoded protein is CATLGGGTAIGNYGYTF.

This sequence joins TRBV10-3 and TRBJ2-7; 10 bases are a match to TRBD2. After removal of 5 bases from V and 6 bases from J, the junction contained 7 bases not matched to a gene. The CDR3 runs 14 residues. CDR1 is ENHRY, CDR2 SYGVKD, per germline. CDR3 residues: CAISTSGGEVEQYF. CDR3 nucleotides: TGTGCCATCAGTACGAGCGGGGGGGAAGTCGAGCAGTACTTC.

The genes are TRBV6-9 and TRBJ1-2; TRBD1 agrees at 8 bases. The CDR3 is 14 residues long. V lost 7 bases, J lost 8 bases, and 12 bases stayed unmatched. Germline CDR1 is MNHGY and CDR2 is SVAAGI. The chain's CDR3 is CASNPQGGNLGYTF. CDR3 nucleotide sequence: TGTGCCAGCAACCCACAGGGGGGGAATCTGGGCTACACCTTC.

This sequence joins TRBV6-1 and TRBJ1-1; D is uncertain. The V gene lost 7 bases and the J gene lost 0 bases, with 12 bases spanning the gap. Germline CDR1 reads MNHNS; CDR2 reads SASEGT. The CDR3 sequence is 14 residues long. The CDR3 loop reads CASNEGAMNTEAFF. In DNA, the CDR3 is TGTGCCAGCAACGAGGGCGCCATGAACACTGAAGCTTTCTTT.

This chain joins TRBV6-1 and TRBJ2-7; D unresolved. The V and J ends lost 2 bases and 5 bases respectively, with 7 bases between them. CDR1 is MNHNS, CDR2 SASEGT, per germline. This CDR3 has 12 amino acids. CDR3 sequence (DNA): TGTGCCAGCAGTGAAATAGGGAACGAGCAGTACTTC. Its protein is CASSEIGNEQYF.

The chain uses TRBV19 and TRBJ1-1; weak D call: TRBD1 (5 bases). Germline values: CDR1 LNHDA, CDR2 SQIVND (reference sequence). Trimming took off 3 bases at V and 4 bases at J, with 15 bases between the two ends. This CDR3 spans 15 amino acids. The CDR3 bases are TGTGCCAGTAGTATTAATCAGGGTTGGAGCACTGAAGCTTTCTTT. Translated: CASSINQGWSTEAFF.

The V and J genes are TRBV5-1 and TRBJ2-7; D not certain. V was cut by 3 bases and J by 5 bases, with 6 bases left in between. CDR3 size: 11 residues. The germline CDR1 and CDR2 sequences are SGHRS and YFSETQ. The chain's CDR3 is CASSWGNEQYF. In DNA form, the CDR3 reads TGCGCCAGCAGCTGGGGTAACGAGCAGTACTTC. Drawing the rest from reference TRBV5-1 and TRBJ2-7, the complete variable domain is KAGVTQTPRYLIKTRGQQVTLSCSPISGHRSVSWYQQTPGQGLQFLFEYFSETQRNKGNFPGRFSGRQFSNSRSEMNVSTLELGDSALYLCASSWGNEQYFGPGTRLTVT.

V usage is TRBV11-2 and J usage is TRBJ1-2; 7 nucleotides agree with TRBD1. Looked up from germline, CDR1 is SGHAT and CDR2 is FQNNGV. The CDR3 contains 14 residues. Trimming removed 5 bases from V and 4 bases from J; junction bases left unmatched: 7. The CDR3 reads CASSPRQGSYGYTF. CDR3 DNA sequence: TGTGCCAGCAGCCCCAGACAGGGTAGCTATGGCTACACCTTC.

The V and J genes are TRBV4-2 and TRBJ1-2, with D possibly matching TRBD1 (6 bases). The germline V and J ends were trimmed by 5 bases and 4 bases, with 11 bases remaining between them. This CDR3 has 13 residues. Germline CDR1 and CDR2: LGHNA and YNFKEQ. The CDR3 DNA is TGTGCCAGCAGCGACGACAGGACCTATGGCTACACCTTC. It yields the protein CASSDDRTYGYTF.

This chain connects TRBV2 to TRBJ1-2; D perhaps matches TRBD1 (6 bases). The CDR3 is 15 residues long. Germline V CDR1 and CDR2: SNHLY, FYNNEI. The V end was cut by 3 bases, the J end by 4 bases, with 15 bases between. In nucleotides, the CDR3 is TGTGCCAGCAGTGAGTGGGCCAGGGGCACCTATGGCTACACCTTC. Translating it yields CASSEWARGTYGYTF.

The chain has TRBV25-1 and TRBJ1-2; D is undetermined. The V and J ends lost 6 bases and 4 bases respectively, with 15 bases between them. The CDR3 runs to 14 residues. Germline V gene lookup returns CDR1 MGHDK and CDR2 SYGVNS. CDR3: CASRGEGGTYGYTF. As DNA, the CDR3 is TGTGCCAGCAGGGGAGAGGGCGGCACCTATGGCTACACCTTC.

This clone was picked up a small number of times. The V gene is TRBV12-5, the J gene TRBJ2-7, with D unresolved. With 2 bases removed from V and 3 bases from J, the gap between germline ends came to 8 bases. The length of the CDR3 is 13 residues. The germline gives CDR1 LGHNT, CDR2 FRNRAP. CDR3 nucleotide sequence: TGTGCTAGTGGTTTGAAGCAATTCTACGAGCAGTACTTC. It translates to CASGLKQFYEQYF.

V gene TRBV27 combines with J gene TRBJ2-1; 11 bases are shared with TRBD2. Germline CDR1 is MNHEY and CDR2 is SMNVEV (reference sequence). The CDR3 is 16 residues long. The V gene end was trimmed by 4 bases and the J gene end by 5 bases; junction bases not matched to a gene: 7. CDR3 residues: CASSSPLAGVHNEQFF. In nucleotides, the CDR3 is TGTGCCAGCAGTTCCCCACTAGCGGGGGTCCACAATGAGCAGTTCTTC.